A selection of T cell receptor beta chains follows, all from one sample in a study of human T cells and chemical hapten exposure. TCRdb reanalysed the RACE reads using MiXCR and keeps one entry per CDR3 protein. This table has roughly 120,000 distinct CDR3 sequences, around 10% appearing once. The sample here was whole blood, taken in connection with sensitization to the hapten diphenylcyclopropenone (DPC). Source of these receptors: a woman aged 45-65 years with alopecia areata. Some clones in this sample may be carry-over from other donors' samples. Both conserved end residues are part of each CDR3. D genes are given only for firm matches. Clone sizes are given selectively: once, few, many, or a class where the clone is expanded.

TRBJ1-5 TRBD1 TRBV19 NA CASSPWDRNQPQHF TGTGCCAGTAGTCCCTGGGACAGAAATCAGCCCCAGCATTTT
TRBJ1-2 TRBD1 TRBV28 NA CASSTGDYGYTF TGTGCCAGCAGTACAGGGGACTATGGCTACACCTTC
TRBJ2-7 NA TRBV15 few CATSSVGRSYHEQYF TGTGCCACCAGCAGCGTCGGCAGGTCATACCACGAGCAGTACTTC
TRBJ2-5 TRBD2 TRBV5-1 many CASSVGTSETQYF TGCGCCAGCAGCGTCGGGACTAGTGAGACCCAGTACTTC
TRBJ1-3 NA TRBV5-1 NA CASSTTGLGNTIYF TGCGCCAGCAGCACTACAGGGCTCGGAAACACCATATATTTT
TRBJ1-5 NA TRBV7-2 few CASSLVRDQPQHF TGTGCCAGCAGCTTAGTCAGAGATCAGCCCCAGCATTTT
TRBJ2-3 NA TRBV7-9 many CASSLAGPETQYF TGTGCCAGCAGCTTGGCGGGGCCAGAGACGCAGTATTTT
TRBJ2-7 TRBD1 TRBV10-1 NA CASMPGQGYEQYF TGCGCCAGCATGCCGGGACAGGGCTACGAGCAGTACTTC
TRBJ2-6 NA TRBV18 NA CASSPREGDGANVLTF TGTGCCAGCTCACCACGGGAAGGGGACGGGGCCAACGTCCTGACTTTC
TRBJ2-2 NA TRBV7-2 NA CVSSPAPGNTGELFF TGTGTCAGCAGCCCGGCTCCAGGAAACACCGGGGAGCTGTTTTTT
TRBJ1-5 TRBD1 TRBV28 NA CAILTGRNQPQHF TGTGCCATCCTGACAGGGCGGAATCAGCCCCAGCATTTT
TRBJ1-5 NA TRBV28 many CASRGKRDGSVSAQHF TGTGCCAGCAGGGGAAAACGGGACGGCAGCGTTTCGGCCCAGCATTTT
TRBJ1-2 TRBD1 TRBV29-1 NA CSVTGDTYGYTF TGCAGCGTTACAGGGGACACCTATGGCTACACCTTC
TRBJ1-1 NA TRBV6-5 NA CARDCDRTEAFF TGTGCCAGGGATTGTGATCGAACTGAAGCTTTCTTT
TRBJ2-3 NA TRBV7-9 NA CASSLDPTQYF TGTGCCAGCAGCTTAGACCCCACGCAGTATTTT
TRBJ1-3 NA TRBV5-5 NA CASSLAREGGNTIYF TGTGCCAGCAGCTTGGCCAGGGAAGGAGGAAACACCATATATTTT
TRBJ1-2 NA TRBV2 NA CATTASTVNGYTF TGTGCCACCACGGCCAGCACCGTGAATGGCTACACCTTC
TRBJ2-7 TRBD2 TRBV28 NA CASMVAGANYEQYF TGTGCCAGCATGGTAGCGGGGGCCAACTACGAGCAGTACTTC
TRBJ2-2 TRBD1 TRBV29-1 once CSVSDRGANTGELFF TGCAGCGTTTCGGACAGGGGGGCGAACACCGGGGAGCTGTTTTTT
TRBJ2-1 TRBD2 TRBV2 many CASSQEWGTNEGEQFF TGTGCCAGCAGTCAGGAGTGGGGGACTAATGAGGGAGAGCAGTTCTTC
TRBJ2-5 TRBD2 TRBV11-2 NA CASSGRSGRAFGETQYF TGTGCCAGCAGCGGTCGTAGCGGGAGGGCCTTTGGAGAGACCCAGTACTTC
TRBJ2-1 NA TRBV5-1 NA CASSYGYEQFF TGCGCCAGCAGTTATGGCTATGAGCAGTTCTTC
TRBJ2-7 TRBD1 TRBV29-1 NA CSVRSGTGVHEQYF TGCAGCGTCCGATCCGGGACAGGGGTGCACGAGCAGTACTTC
TRBJ1-6 TRBD1 TRBV6-2/TRBV6-3 many CASSYSDRVRYNSPLHF TGTGCCAGCAGTTACTCGGACAGGGTTCGCTATAATTCACCCCTCCACTTT
TRBJ1-6 NA TRBV18 many CASSPTQGRNSPLHF TGTGCCAGCTCACCGACCCAGGGACGTAATTCACCCCTCCACTTT
TRBJ2-7 NA TRBV2 NA CASSDAGAGLVMLYF TGTGCCAGCAGTGACGCGGGGGCCGGGTTGGTAATGCTGTACTTC
TRBJ1-1 NA TRBV6-5 NA CASSYLSEAFF TGTGCCAGCAGTTACCTATCTGAAGCTTTCTTT
TRBJ2-5 TRBD1 TRBV6-1 NA CASSRTGKQETQYF TGTGCCAGCAGCAGGACAGGGAAACAAGAGACCCAGTACTTC
TRBJ1-3 NA TRBV4-3 NA CTSSQGRGAGNTIYF TGCACCAGCAGCCAAGGAAGGGGAGCTGGAAACACCATATATTTT
TRBJ1-5 NA TRBV19 few CASSQTGSNQPQHF TGTGCCAGTAGTCAGACAGGTAGCAATCAGCCCCAGCATTTT
TRBJ2-3 NA TRBV28 NA CASRPGSLGGDTQYF TGTGCCAGCAGGCCCGGATCACTTGGTGGAGATACGCAGTATTTT